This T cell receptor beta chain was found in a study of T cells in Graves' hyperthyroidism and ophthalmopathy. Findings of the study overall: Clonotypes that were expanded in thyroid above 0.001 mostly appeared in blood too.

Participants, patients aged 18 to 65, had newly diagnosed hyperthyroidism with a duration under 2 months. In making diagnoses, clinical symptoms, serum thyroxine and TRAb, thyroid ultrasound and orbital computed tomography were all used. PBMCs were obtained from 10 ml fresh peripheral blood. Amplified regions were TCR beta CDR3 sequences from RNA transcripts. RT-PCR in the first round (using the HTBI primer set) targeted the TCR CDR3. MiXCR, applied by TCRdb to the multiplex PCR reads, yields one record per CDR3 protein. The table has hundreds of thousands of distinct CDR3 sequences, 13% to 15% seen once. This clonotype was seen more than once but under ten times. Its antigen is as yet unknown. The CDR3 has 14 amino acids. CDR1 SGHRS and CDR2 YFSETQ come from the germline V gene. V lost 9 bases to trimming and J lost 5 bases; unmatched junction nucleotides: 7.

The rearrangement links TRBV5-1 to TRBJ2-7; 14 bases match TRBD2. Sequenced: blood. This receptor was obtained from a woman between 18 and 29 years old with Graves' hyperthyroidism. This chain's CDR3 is CATGTSGREDEQYF. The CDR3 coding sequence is TGCGCCACCGGGACTAGCGGGAGAGAGGACGAGCAGTACTTC.